This T cell receptor beta chain was sequenced in a study of neurological immune-mediated disorders (dated by TCRdb to about 2019). Concerning the study at large: The study compared peripheral blood TCR-beta repertoires of HTLV-I-associated myelopathy (HAM/TSP) patients, multiple sclerosis patients and healthy controls using UMI-based sequencing. The cohort included 60 to 75 subjects: some 15 with HAM/TSP, some 34 with multiple sclerosis, and approximately 20 healthy controls. Longitudinal samples, technical triplicates and paired sorted CD4+ and CD8+ T-cell subsets, alongside PBMC samples, were included among the approximately 110 TCR-beta libraries. The paper's findings and limits, for the study overall: Expanded clones from different subjects shared no identical CDR3 amino acid sequences, which suggests that TCR-beta repertoires were private in all groups. TCR clonal expansion was greatest in HAM/TSP patients and smallest in MS patients, who ranked below even healthy controls.

The healthy controls were volunteers from a blood bank in Maryland, USA. TCR libraries for sorted subsets were made from approximately 960,000 sorted CD4+ or CD8+ T cells. Peripheral blood underwent Ficoll-Hypaque density gradient centrifugation to isolate PBMCs, which were then cryopreserved in liquid nitrogen. The study also sequenced paired sorted CD4+ and CD8+ subsets from healthy controls, HAM/TSP patients and MS patients. cDNA synthesis used template-switch 5'RACE with a primer carrying a 10-nucleotide random unique molecular identifier tagging each TCR transcript. Over 160 million TCR-beta sequences, covering 15-18 subjects, were produced in each sequencing run. Total RNA was extracted with the RNeasy kit. Using the KAPA Real-time Library Amplification kit, TCR-beta VDJ regions were amplified with primers for the TCR constant region and the 5'RACE anchor. Sample indexes and Illumina adaptors were added in a first PCR, after which library yield was increased in a second PCR. The roughly 650 bp TCR product was size-selected on a 2% E-gel SizeSelection system after Ampure bead purification. Library quality was checked on a Bioanalyzer, concentration was measured with Qubit, and libraries were quantified with the Kapa Library Quantification kit before pooling. An Illumina HiSeq 2500 sequenced the libraries paired-end 2 x 150 bp. To increase sequence diversity, 25-30% phiX was spiked into each library pool. Concerning the study's data processing: The UMI-based MiGEC pipeline processed quality-filtered reads and removed over 85% of raw TCR sequences during error correction. VDJ genes were aligned to IMGT germline references, and clonotypes were defined by unique CDR3 amino acid sequence plus V-J genes. Clonal expansion, Shannon diversity, and CDR3 relatedness (CalcPairwiseDistances, ClusterSamples) were evaluated with VDJtools, and phylogenetic trees were built with CLCbio workbench. A clone was classed as expanded if it had 8 or more unique UMIs, a cutoff based on coefficient-of-variation modelling across technical triplicates. The public reads were reanalyzed by TCRdb: fastp trimming at Q25, MiXCR alignment, in-frame beta chains only. Merged by CDR3 protein, the rows form single entries marked with the most common genes and DNA. Here the V and J calls rest on TCRdb's processing, not on the authors' analysis. The sample table records tens of thousands of distinct CDR3 sequences; 6% to 7% of these occur just once. Jointly, the top ten make up roughly 0.5% of the sample.

V is reduced by 0 bases and J by 7 bases, leaving a spacing of 13 bases between them. The germline V gene (reference sequence) yields LNHNV for CDR1 and YYDKDF for CDR2. The CDR3 contains 15 residues, cysteine and phenylalanine counted. Only the CDR3 DNA stays, 45 bases, in frame from base 1. This clonotype was seen at least ten times. The clone's antigen remains unknown. One base away there is no much larger clone; base qualities are not given. This chain joins TRBV15 to TRBJ2-1, with a weak D call of TRBD2 (6 bases match). What was sequenced was CD4+ T cells from blood. The TCR sequence derives from a woman in her thirties or forties in good health. The DNA is TGTGCCACCAGCAGAGATCCCGGGGGTGGGAATGAGCAGTTCTTC. Its protein is CATSRDPGGGNEQFF.